A selection of T cell receptor beta chains follows, all from one sample in a study of blood T cells in healthy people across ages. TCRdb used MiXCR to reprocess the 5' RACE reads, holding one entry per CDR3 protein. The sample carries 450,000 to 700,000 distinct CDR3 sequences, 25% to 30% recorded once. The sample was blood. The receptors were gathered from a woman in her 70s in good health. Each CDR3 is given without its conserved first and last residue.

v_call: TRBV5-1; cdr3_aa: ASSPRDGGGNTEAF
v_call: TRBV5-1; cdr3_aa: ASSLAASGVADEQF
v_call: TRBV4-2; cdr3_aa: ASSPNRENTEAF
v_call: TRBV4-2; cdr3_aa: ASRPGGPDEQF
v_call: TRBV24-1; cdr3_aa: ATRPLGRGYQETQY
v_call: TRBV6-5; cdr3_aa: ASSRKGNQPQH
v_call: TRBV3-1; cdr3_aa: ASSRRVGDYGYT
v_call: TRBV6-6; cdr3_aa: ASRYNSGANVLT
v_call: TRBV29-1; cdr3_aa: SVEEEVLF
v_call: TRBV20-1; cdr3_aa: SARAQTGGETQY
v_call: TRBV7-2; cdr3_aa: ASSSPPARYT
v_call: TRBV7-2; cdr3_aa: ASSLGSSVSSYEQY
v_call: TRBV7-9; cdr3_aa: AISPQGHNEQF
v_call: TRBV20-1; cdr3_aa: SASGGNYGYT
v_call: TRBV5-1; cdr3_aa: ASSWRLAGRETQY
v_call: TRBV20-1; cdr3_aa: SAYLNSAIGRETQY